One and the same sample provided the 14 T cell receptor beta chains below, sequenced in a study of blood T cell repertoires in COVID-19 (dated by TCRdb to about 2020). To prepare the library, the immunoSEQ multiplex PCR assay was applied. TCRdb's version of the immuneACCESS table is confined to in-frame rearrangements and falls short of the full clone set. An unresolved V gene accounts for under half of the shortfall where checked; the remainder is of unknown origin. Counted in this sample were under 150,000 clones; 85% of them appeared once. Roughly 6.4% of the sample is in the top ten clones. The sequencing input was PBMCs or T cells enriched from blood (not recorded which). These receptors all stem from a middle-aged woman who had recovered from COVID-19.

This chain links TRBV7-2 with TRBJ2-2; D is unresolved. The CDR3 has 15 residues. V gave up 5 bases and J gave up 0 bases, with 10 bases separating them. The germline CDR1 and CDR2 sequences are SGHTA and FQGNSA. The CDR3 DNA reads TGTGCCAGCAGCCCGGTTAGATCGAACACCGGGGAGCTGTTTTTT. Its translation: CASSPVRSNTGELFF.

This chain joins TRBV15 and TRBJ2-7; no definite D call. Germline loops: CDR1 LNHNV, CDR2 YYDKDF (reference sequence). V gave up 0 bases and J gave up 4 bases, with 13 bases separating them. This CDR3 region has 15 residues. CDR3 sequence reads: CATSRDRLGTYEQYF. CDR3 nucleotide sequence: TGTGCCACCAGCAGAGATCGGCTAGGCACTTACGAGCAGTACTTC.

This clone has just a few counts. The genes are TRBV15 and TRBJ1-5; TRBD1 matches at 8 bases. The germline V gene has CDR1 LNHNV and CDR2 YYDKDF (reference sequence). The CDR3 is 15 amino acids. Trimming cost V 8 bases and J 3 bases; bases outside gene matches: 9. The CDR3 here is CATGDPGGVNQPQHF. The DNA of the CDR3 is TGTGCCACCGGAGACCCAGGGGGCGTCAATCAGCCCCAGCATTTT.

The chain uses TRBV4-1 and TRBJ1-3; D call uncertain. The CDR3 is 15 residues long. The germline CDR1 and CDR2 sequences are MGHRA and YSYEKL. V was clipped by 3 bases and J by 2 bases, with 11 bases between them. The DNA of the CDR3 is TGCGCCAGCAGCCAGGCTCAGCGCACTGGAAACACCATATATTTT. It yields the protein CASSQAQRTGNTIYF.

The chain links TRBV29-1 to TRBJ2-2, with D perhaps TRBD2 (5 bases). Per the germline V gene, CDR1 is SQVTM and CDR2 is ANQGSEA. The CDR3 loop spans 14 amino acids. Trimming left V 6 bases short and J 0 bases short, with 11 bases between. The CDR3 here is CSVPGVANTGELFF. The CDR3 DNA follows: TGCAGCGTCCCCGGGGTCGCGAACACCGGGGAGCTGTTTTTT.

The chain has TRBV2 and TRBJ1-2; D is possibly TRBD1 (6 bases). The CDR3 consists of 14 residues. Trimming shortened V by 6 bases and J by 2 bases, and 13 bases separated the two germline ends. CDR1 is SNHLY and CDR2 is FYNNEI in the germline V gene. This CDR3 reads CASSGSTGNYGYTF. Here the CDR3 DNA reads TGTGCCAGCAGCGGTTCGACAGGCAACTATGGCTACACCTTC. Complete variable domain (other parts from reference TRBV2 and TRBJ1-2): EPEVTQTPSHQVTQMGQEVILRCVPISNHLYFYWYRQILGQKVEFLVSFYNNEISEKSEIFDDQFSVERPDGSNFTLKIRSTKLEDSAMYFCASSGSTGNYGYTFGSGTRLTVV.

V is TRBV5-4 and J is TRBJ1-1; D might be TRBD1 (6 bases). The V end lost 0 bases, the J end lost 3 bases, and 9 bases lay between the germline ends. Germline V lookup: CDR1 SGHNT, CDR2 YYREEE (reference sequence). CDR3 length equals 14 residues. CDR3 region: CASSLDRAHTEAFF. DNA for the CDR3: TGTGCCAGCAGCTTGGACAGGGCCCACACTGAAGCTTTCTTT.

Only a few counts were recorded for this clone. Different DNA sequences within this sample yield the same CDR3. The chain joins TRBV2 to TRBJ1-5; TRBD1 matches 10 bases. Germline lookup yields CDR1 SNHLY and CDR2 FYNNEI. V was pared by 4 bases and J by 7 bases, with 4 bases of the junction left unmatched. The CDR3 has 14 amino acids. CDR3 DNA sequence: TGTGCCAGCAGTGGGACAGGGGGGAGGCAGCCCCAGCATTTT. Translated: CASSGTGGRQPQHF.

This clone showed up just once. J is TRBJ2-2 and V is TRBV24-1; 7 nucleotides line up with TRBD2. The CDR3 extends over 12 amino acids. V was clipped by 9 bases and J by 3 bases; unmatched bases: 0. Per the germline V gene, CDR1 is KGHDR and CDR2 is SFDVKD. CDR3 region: CATGGDTGELFF. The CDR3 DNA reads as TGTGCCACCGGGGGGGACACCGGGGAGCTGTTTTTT.

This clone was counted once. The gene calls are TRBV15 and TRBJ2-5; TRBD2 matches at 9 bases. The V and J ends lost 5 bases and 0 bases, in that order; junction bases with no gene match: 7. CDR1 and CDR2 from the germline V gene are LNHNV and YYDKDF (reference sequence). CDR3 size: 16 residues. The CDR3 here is CATSAGLAGYQETQYF. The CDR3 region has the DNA TGTGCCACCAGCGCCGGCCTAGCGGGGTACCAAGAGACCCAGTACTTC.

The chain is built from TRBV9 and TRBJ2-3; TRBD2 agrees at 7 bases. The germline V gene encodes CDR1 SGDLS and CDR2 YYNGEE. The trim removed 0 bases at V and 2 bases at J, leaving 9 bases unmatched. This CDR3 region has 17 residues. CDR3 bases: TGTGCCAGCAGCGTAGAGGCCAGCGGGGCCATCACAGATACGCAGTATTTT. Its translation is CASSVEASGAITDTQYF.

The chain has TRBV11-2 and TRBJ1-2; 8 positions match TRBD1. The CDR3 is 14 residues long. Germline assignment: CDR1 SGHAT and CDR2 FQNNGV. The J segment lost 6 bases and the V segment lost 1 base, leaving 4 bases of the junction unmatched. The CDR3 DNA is TGTGCCAGCAGCTTAGTGAGGGGACAGGATGGCTACACCTTC. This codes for CASSLVRGQDGYTF.

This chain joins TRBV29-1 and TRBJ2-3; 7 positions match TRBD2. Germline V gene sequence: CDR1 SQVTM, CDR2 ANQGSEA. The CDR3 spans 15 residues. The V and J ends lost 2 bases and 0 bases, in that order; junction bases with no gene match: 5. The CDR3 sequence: CSVESGGESTDTQYF. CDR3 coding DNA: TGCAGCGTTGAAAGTGGGGGGGAGAGCACAGATACGCAGTATTTT.

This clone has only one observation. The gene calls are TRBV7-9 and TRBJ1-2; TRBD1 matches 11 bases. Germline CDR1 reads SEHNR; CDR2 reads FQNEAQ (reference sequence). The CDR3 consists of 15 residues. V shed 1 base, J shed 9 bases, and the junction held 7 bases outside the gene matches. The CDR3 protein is CASSLGGQGALSYTF. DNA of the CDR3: TGTGCCAGCAGCTTAGGTGGACAGGGGGCTTTGAGCTACACCTTC.